The next 22 T cell receptor beta chains were all read from a single sample in a study of blood T cells in healthy people across ages. A second PCR of about 7 to 12 cycles used a sample-barcoded 5' primer and a J-beta primer mix. One entry per CDR3 protein results from TCRdb running MiXCR on the 5' RACE reads. The repertoire holds 650,000 to 800,000 distinct CDR3 sequences, with about 42% as singletons. Material for sequencing was blood. The origin of the receptors is a man in his sixties in good health.

CDR3 sequence reads: CASSLELHNEQFF. In nucleotides, the CDR3 is TGTGCCAGCAGCTTAGAACTTCACAATGAGCAGTTCTTC. The gene calls are TRBV7-2 and TRBJ2-1; D is unresolved. Trimming removed 1 base at V and 5 bases at J, with 6 bases between. This CDR3 has 13 amino acids. The germline CDR1 and CDR2 sequences are SGHTA and FQGNSA.

This clonotype was seen many times. This CDR3 is CSAIMTGGHGYTF. CDR3 nucleotides: TGCAGTGCCATTATGACAGGGGGCCATGGCTACACCTTC. This chain connects TRBV20-1 to TRBJ1-2; 10 bases fit TRBD1. The CDR3 covers 13 residues. Trimming removed 6 bases from V and 6 bases from J; junction bases left unmatched: 7. Germline V gene lookup returns CDR1 DFQATT and CDR2 SNEGSKA (reference sequence).

On this clonotype: This may arise from a read error, as a much more abundant clone is one base away. The chain links TRBV29-1 to TRBJ2-1; a possible D gene is TRBD1 (6 bases). CDR3 size: 12 residues. Trimming took 6 bases from V and 10 from J, leaving 16 bases between them. Per germline, CDR1 SQVTM and CDR2 ANQGSEA. CDR3 in amino acids: CSVQGQTYEQFF. The CDR3 DNA sequence: TGCAGCGTACAGGGCCAGACCTACGAGCAGTTCTTC.

Concerning this clonotype: One end of the junction does not line up with germline, which may come from a read error. The CDR3 DNA reads as TGTGCCAGCAGTGTGGGCCGAGACTACAATGAGCGGTTCTTC. It codes for CASSVGRDYNERFF. The genes are TRBV2 and TRBJ2-1; possible D gene TRBD2, 5 bases. Germline CDR1 is SNHLY and CDR2 is FYNNEI. The CDR3 totals 14 residues.

The chain couples TRBV7-9 to TRBJ2-4, with TRBD2 as a possible D gene (5 bases). Germline V CDR1 and CDR2: SEHNR, FQNEAQ (reference sequence). V was shortened by 2 bases and J by 6 bases, with 14 bases between the two germline ends. This CDR3 region has 15 residues. The CDR3 nucleotides are TGTGCCAGCAGCTTAATGGGAGCGGAGTTAAACATTCAGTACTTC. Its translation: CASSLMGAELNIQYF.

This rearrangement joins TRBV20-1 to TRBJ1-4; TRBD1 matches at 7 bases. The CDR3 extends over 14 amino acids. From germline, CDR1 is DFQATT and CDR2 SNEGSKA (reference sequence). The V segment lost 5 bases and the J segment 3 bases; nucleotides outside the gene matches: 6. CDR3 sequence reads: CSAYTGEANEKLFF. The DNA of the CDR3 is TGCAGTGCTTATACAGGGGAGGCTAATGAAAAACTGTTTTTT.

This sequence joins TRBV12-3 or TRBV12-4 and TRBJ2-3; D is tentatively TRBD1 or TRBD2 (6 bases each). The CDR3 is 16 amino acids. Trimming took 7 bases from V and 7 from J, leaving 24 bases between them. CDR3 in amino acids: CASMGVGGPGKNTQYF. CDR3 nucleotides: TGTGCCAGCATGGGTGTCGGGGGCCCCGGTAAGAATACGCAGTATTTT.

This clonotype was seen a few times. The CDR3 reads CATSDSQLAGVHNEQFF. For the CDR3, the DNA is TGTGCCACCAGTGATTCCCAACTAGCGGGGGTCCACAATGAGCAGTTCTTC. The chain has TRBV24-1 and TRBJ2-1; 11 nucleotides line up with TRBD2. The ends lost 2 bases at V and 5 bases at J; junction bases unmatched: 7. Germline lookup yields CDR1 KGHDR and CDR2 SFDVKD. This CDR3 contains 17 residues.

The chain uses TRBV5-1 and TRBJ2-1; the match to TRBD2 covers 11 bases. Losses at the gene ends were 4 bases for V and 2 bases for J; bases not matched to a gene: 5. The CDR3 length is 16 residues. Germline V CDR1 and CDR2: SGHRS, YFSETQ. The CDR3 nucleotides read TGCGCCAGCAGCCTGCCGGGACTAGCGGCCTACAATGAGCAGTTCTTC. This translates into CASSLPGLAAYNEQFF. The full variable domain, with the rest looked up from reference TRBV5-1 and TRBJ2-1, is KAGVTQTPRYLIKTRGQQVTLSCSPISGHRSVSWYQQTPGQGLQFLFEYFSETQRNKGNFPGRFSGRQFSNSRSEMNVSTLELGDSALYLCASSLPGLAAYNEQFFGPGTRLTVL.

The V and J genes are TRBV4-3 and TRBJ1-5, with a tentative D call TRBD1 (5 bases). Germline V CDR1 and CDR2: LGHNA, YSLEER. V shed 0 bases and J shed 6 bases, with 15 bases lying between them. The CDR3 contains 16 residues. CDR3 sequence: CASSQDFGGRAQPQHF. CDR3 in DNA: TGCGCCAGCAGCCAAGATTTCGGCGGCAGGGCTCAGCCCCAGCATTTT.

This clonotype was observed once. The junction departs from germline at one end; a sequencing error may be responsible. V usage is TRBV7-2 and J usage is TRBJ2-1; D is unresolved. The germline V gene has CDR1 SGHTA and CDR2 FQGNSA. The CDR3 totals 15 residues. CDR3 in amino acids: CASSASSPTYNEQIF. CDR3 nucleotide sequence: TGTGCCAGCAGCGCGAGTTCCCCGACGTACAATGAGCAGATCTTC.

This chain uses TRBV6-5 with TRBJ2-5; D call uncertain. The last part of the DNA fits TRBJ2-7 better; the J call may be wrong. CDR3 length: 11 amino acids. The germline V gene encodes CDR1 MNHEY and CDR2 SVGAGI. DNA of the CDR3: TGTGCCAGCAGACGTCTGGGCGAGCAGTACTTC. Its protein product is CASRRLGEQYF.

The table lists this clonotype with a few counts. V is TRBV25-1 and J is TRBJ2-3, with unresolved D. Between the trimmed V and J ends, which lost 6 bases and 11 bases, there was a span of 12 bases. Germline assignment: CDR1 MGHDK and CDR2 SYGVNS. The CDR3 covers 11 residues. The CDR3 is CASSSPLGQYF. DNA for the CDR3: TGTGCCAGCAGCAGCCCGTTAGGGCAGTATTTT.

With respect to this clonotype: One end of the junction does not line up with germline, which may come from a read error. This chain connects TRBV5-4 to TRBJ2-1; 7 bases align to TRBD1. This CDR3 is 14 amino acids long. Germline values: CDR1 SGHNT, CDR2 YYREEE (reference sequence). CDR3 residues: CVSSQGSGTDEQFF. The CDR3 DNA reads as TGTGTCAGCAGCCAAGGATCCGGGACAGATGAGCAGTTCTTC.

V is TRBV3-1 and J is TRBJ2-5; 10 positions match TRBD1. This CDR3 region has 18 residues. V was pared by 0 bases and J by 3 bases, with 10 bases of the junction left unmatched. The V gene's germline CDR1 is LGHDT and CDR2 YNNKEL (reference sequence). CDR3 sequence: CASSQDLDRGRWEETQYF. CDR3 DNA sequence: TGTGCCAGCAGCCAAGACCTTGACAGGGGGCGTTGGGAAGAGACCCAGTACTTC.

V and J are TRBV7-9 and TRBJ1-5; D unresolved. CDR1 is SEHNR, CDR2 FQNEAQ, per germline (reference sequence). Trimming left V 5 bases short and J 0 bases short, with 8 bases between. This CDR3 has 14 residues. The CDR3 nucleotides read TGTGCCAGCAGCGTAACAGCTAGCAATCAGCCCCAGCATTTT. It specifies CASSVTASNQPQHF.

The genes are TRBV12-5 and TRBJ2-4; D gene unclear. The CDR3 contains 11 residues. Germline CDR1 LGHNT, CDR2 FRNRAP. V was shortened by 6 bases and J by 5 bases, with 5 bases between the two germline ends. The CDR3 protein is CASGWENIQYF. Here the CDR3 DNA reads TGTGCTAGTGGGTGGGAAAACATTCAGTACTTC.

This clonotype was counted between two and nine times. The rearrangement links TRBV4-3 to TRBJ1-5; TRBD1 matches at 10 bases. Trimming at V came to 0 bases and at J to 4 bases, leaving 6 bases not matched to a gene. Germline V gene lookup returns CDR1 LGHNA and CDR2 YSLEER. The CDR3 extends over 17 amino acids. This CDR3 is CASSQDPGTGENQPQHF. In DNA form, the CDR3 reads TGCGCCAGCAGCCAAGATCCCGGGACAGGGGAGAATCAGCCCCAGCATTTT.

In its sample, this clonotype was seen once. The V and J genes are TRBV6-2 or TRBV6-3 and TRBJ2-3, with D perhaps TRBD2 (6 bases). The germline CDR1 and CDR2 sequences are MNHEY and SVGEGT. The CDR3 has 16 amino acids. V was trimmed by 2 bases and J by 0 bases, leaving 12 bases between them. CDR3 residues: CASSYGTFLSTDTQYF. The CDR3 DNA reads as TGTGCCAGCAGTTACGGGACTTTCCTCAGCACAGATACGCAGTATTTT.

As regards this clonotype: Sequence at one end of the junction differs from germline and may be a read error. The chain uses TRBV7-2 and TRBJ2-5; 10 nucleotides align to TRBD1. The CDR3 has 15 residues. The germline V gene has CDR1 SGHTA and CDR2 FQGNSA. CDR3 sequence: CASSTGDRGQEAQYF. In DNA form, the CDR3 reads TGTGCCAGCAGCACCGGGGACAGGGGACAAGAGGCCCAGTACTTC.

V gene TRBV3-1 combines with J gene TRBJ2-7; D not resolved. The ends were cut back, 6 bases at V and 5 bases at J, with 8 bases in the middle. The CDR3 has 11 amino acids. Germline V gene data show CDR1 as LGHDT and CDR2 as YNNKEL (reference sequence). In DNA, the CDR3 is TGTGCCAGCAGAAGATGGGACGAGCAGTACTTC. Its protein product is CASRRWDEQYF.

The V gene is TRBV6-6, the J gene TRBJ2-1; D possibly corresponds to TRBD2 (5 bases). This CDR3 has 14 residues. Between the trimmed V and J ends, which lost 6 bases and 0 bases, there was a span of 9 bases. Germline CDR1 is MNHNY and CDR2 is SVGAGI (reference sequence). The CDR3 DNA reads TGTGCCAGCAGGAGGGAAAGCTCCTACAATGAGCAGTTCTTC. Protein: CASRRESSYNEQFF.